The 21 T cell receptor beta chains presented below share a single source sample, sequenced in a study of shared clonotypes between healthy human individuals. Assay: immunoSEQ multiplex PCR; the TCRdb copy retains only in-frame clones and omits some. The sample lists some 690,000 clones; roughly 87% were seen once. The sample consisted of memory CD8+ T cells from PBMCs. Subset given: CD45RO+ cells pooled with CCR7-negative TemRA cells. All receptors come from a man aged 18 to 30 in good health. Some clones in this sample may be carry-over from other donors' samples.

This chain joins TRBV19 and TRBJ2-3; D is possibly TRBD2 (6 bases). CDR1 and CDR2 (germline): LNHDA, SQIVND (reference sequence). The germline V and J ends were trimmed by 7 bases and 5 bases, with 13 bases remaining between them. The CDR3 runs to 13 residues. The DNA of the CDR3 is TGTGCCAGTATCGGGGCGGGGCGAGATACGCAGTATTTT. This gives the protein CASIGAGRDTQYF.

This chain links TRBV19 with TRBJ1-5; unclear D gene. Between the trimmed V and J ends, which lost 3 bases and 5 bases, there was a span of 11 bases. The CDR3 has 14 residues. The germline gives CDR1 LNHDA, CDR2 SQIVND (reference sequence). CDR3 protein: CASSIRGRHQPQHF. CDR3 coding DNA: TGTGCCAGTAGTATTCGCGGCAGACATCAGCCCCAGCATTTT.

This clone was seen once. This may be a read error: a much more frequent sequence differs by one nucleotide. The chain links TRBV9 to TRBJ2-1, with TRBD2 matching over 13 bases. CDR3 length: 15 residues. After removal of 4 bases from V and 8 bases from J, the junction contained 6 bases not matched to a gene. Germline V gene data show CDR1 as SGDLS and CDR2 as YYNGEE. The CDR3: CASSSGTSGMDEQFF. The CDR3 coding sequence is TGTGCCAGCAGCTCCGGGACTAGCGGGATGGATGAGCAGTTCTTC.

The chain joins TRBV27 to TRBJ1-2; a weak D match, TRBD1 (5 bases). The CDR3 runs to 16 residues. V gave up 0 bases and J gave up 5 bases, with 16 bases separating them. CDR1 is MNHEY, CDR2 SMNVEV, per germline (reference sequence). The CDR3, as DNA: TGTGCCAGCAGTTTATCCCTGGGACTCGGGGCGTATGGCTACACCTTC. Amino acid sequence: CASSLSLGLGAYGYTF.

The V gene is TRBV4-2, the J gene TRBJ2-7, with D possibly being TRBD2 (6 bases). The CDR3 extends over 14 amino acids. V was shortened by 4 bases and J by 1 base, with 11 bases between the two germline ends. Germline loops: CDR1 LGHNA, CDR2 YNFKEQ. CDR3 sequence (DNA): TGTGCCAGCAGCCCGGGACTGATGTCCTACGAGCAGTACTTC. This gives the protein CASSPGLMSYEQYF.

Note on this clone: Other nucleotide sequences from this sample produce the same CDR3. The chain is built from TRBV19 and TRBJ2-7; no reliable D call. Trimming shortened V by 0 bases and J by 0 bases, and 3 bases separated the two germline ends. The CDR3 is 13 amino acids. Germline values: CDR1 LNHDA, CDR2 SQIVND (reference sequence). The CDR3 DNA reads TGTGCCAGTAGTATAGACAGCTCCTACGAGCAGTACTTC. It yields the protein CASSIDSSYEQYF.

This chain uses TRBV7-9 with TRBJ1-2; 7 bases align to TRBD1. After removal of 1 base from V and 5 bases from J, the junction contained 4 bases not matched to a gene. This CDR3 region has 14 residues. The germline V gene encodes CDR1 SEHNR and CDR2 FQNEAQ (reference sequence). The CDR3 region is CASSLVEDRYGYTF. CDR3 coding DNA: TGTGCCAGCAGCTTAGTCGAGGACAGGTATGGCTACACCTTC.

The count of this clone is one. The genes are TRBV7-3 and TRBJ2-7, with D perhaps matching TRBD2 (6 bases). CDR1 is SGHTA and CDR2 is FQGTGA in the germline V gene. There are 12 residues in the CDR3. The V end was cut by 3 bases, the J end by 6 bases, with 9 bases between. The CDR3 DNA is TGTGCCAGCAGCTTCGGGGGTGGCGAGCAGTACTTC. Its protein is CASSFGGGEQYF.

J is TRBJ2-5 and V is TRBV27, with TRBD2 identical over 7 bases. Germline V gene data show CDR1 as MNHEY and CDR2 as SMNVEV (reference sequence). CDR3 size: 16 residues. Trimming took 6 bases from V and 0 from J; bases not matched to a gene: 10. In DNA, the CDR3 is TGTGCCAGCAGAGGGGAAGGGAGGGAGTACCAAGAGACCCAGTACTTC. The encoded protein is CASRGEGREYQETQYF.

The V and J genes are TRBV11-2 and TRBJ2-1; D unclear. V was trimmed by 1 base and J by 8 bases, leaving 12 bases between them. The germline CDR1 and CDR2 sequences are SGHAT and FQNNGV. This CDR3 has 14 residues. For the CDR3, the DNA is TGTGCCAGCAGCTTAGCGATTAGTGTTGATGAGCAGTTCTTC. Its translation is CASSLAISVDEQFF.

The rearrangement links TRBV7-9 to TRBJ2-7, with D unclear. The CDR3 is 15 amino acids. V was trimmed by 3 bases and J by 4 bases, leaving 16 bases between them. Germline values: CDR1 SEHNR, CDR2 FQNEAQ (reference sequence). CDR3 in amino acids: CASSFSVGVVYEQYF. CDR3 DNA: TGTGCCAGCAGCTTCTCAGTTGGGGTTGTTTACGAGCAGTACTTC. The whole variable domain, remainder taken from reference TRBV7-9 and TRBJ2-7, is DTGVSQNPRHKITKRGQNVTFRCDPISEHNRLYWYRQTLGQGPEFLTYFQNEAQLEKSRLLSDRFSAERPKGSFSTLEIQRTEQGDSAMYLCASSFSVGVVYEQYFGPGTRLTVT.

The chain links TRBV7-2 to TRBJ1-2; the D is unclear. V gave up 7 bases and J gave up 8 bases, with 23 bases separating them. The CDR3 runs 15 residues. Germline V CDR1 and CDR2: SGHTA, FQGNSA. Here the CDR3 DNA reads TGTGCCAGCACCCCCCGAGGCGGCCGCGGAGGAGGCTACACCTTC. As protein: CASTPRGGRGGGYTF.

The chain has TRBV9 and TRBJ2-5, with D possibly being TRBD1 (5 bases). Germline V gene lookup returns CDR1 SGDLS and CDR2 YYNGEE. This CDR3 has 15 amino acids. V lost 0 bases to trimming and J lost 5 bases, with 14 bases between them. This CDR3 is CASSVGRVWVETQYF. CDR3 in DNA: TGTGCCAGCAGCGTAGGCAGGGTGTGGGTGGAGACCCAGTACTTC.

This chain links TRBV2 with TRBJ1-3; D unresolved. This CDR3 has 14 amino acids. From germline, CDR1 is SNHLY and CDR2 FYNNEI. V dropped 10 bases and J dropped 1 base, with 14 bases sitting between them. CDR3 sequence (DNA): TGTGCCATTCTTGTCCGACGGTCTGGAAACACCATATATTTT. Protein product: CAILVRRSGNTIYF. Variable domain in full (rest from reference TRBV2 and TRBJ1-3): EPEVTQTPSHQVTQMGQEVILRCVPISNHLYFYWYRQILGQKVEFLVSFYNNEISEKSEIFDDQFSVERPDGSNFTLKIRSTKLEDSAMYFCAILVRRSGNTIYFGEGSWLTVV.

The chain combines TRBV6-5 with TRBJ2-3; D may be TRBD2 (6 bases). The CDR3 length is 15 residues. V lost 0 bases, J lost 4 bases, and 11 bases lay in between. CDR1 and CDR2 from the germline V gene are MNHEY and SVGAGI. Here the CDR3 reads CASSYSSSAADTQYF. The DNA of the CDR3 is TGTGCCAGCAGTTACTCTTCTAGCGCGGCAGATACGCAGTATTTT.

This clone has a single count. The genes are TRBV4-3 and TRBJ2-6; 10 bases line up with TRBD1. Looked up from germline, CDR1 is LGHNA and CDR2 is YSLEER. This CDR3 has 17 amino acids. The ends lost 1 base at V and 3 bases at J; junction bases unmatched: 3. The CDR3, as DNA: TGCGCCAGCAGCCAAGGGACAGGGGGATATGGGGCCAACGTCCTGACTTTC. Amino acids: CASSQGTGGYGANVLTF.

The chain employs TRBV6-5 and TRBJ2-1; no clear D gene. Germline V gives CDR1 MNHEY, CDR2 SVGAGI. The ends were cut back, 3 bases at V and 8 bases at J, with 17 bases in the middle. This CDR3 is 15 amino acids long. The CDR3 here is CASSYDLTLSDEQFF. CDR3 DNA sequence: TGTGCCAGCAGTTATGATCTAACCCTTTCGGATGAGCAGTTCTTC.

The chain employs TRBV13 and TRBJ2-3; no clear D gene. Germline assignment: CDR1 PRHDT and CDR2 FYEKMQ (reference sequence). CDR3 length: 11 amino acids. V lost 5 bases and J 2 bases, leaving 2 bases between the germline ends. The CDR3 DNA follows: TGTGCCAGCAGCGCCACAGATACGCAGTATTTT. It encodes CASSATDTQYF.

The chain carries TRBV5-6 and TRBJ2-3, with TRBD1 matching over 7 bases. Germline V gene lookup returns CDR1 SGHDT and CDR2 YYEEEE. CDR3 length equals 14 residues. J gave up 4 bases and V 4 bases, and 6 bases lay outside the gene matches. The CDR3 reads CASSLTGSADTQYF. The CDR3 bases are TGTGCCAGCAGCCTGACAGGGAGTGCAGATACGCAGTATTTT.

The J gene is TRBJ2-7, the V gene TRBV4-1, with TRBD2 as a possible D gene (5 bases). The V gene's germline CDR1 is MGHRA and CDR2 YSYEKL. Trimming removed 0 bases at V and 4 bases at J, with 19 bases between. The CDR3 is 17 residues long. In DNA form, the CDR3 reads TGCGCCAGCAGCCAAGAGATGGTACTAGGGATGGGTTACGAGCAGTACTTC. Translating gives CASSQEMVLGMGYEQYF.

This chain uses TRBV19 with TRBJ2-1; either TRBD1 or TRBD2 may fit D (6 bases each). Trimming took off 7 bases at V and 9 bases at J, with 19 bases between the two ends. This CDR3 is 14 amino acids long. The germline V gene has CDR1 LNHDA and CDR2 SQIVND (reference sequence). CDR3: CASNPGPTGAEQFF. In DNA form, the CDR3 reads TGTGCCAGTAACCCAGGCCCCACGGGGGCTGAGCAGTTCTTC.